This T cell receptor beta chain was documented in a study of blood T cell repertoires in COVID-19. Across the study: Material from acute and convalescent COVID-19 was sourced from the United States, Italy and Spain. The analysed material was cDNA or gDNA that came from T cells, B-cell-depleted T cells, or PBMCs.

This CDR3 region has 13 residues. Trimming stripped 6 bases from V and 4 bases from J, with 11 bases between. Original processing notes: Reference gene primer amplification gave nucleated cell count estimates. This table comes from immunoSEQ multiplex PCR, and its TCRdb copy is limited to in-frame clones, with some not included. The V and J calls and clone size come from that table; D and trimming were worked out from the DNA. The sample consists of over 150,000 clones, over 80% of them appearing once. The TCR originated in a woman in her sixties or seventies who had recovered from COVID-19. The chain couples TRBV12-3 or TRBV12-4 to TRBJ2-3; perhaps TRBD1 as D (5 bases). The source material was peripheral blood. CDR3 in amino acids: CASRPQGADTQYF. DNA for the CDR3: TGTGCCAGCAGACCCCAGGGCGCAGATACGCAGTATTTT.